This TCR beta chain originates from a study of human T cells and chemical hapten exposure. Study conclusions and caveats: With regard to DPC sensitization, TCRs above 1 in 1000 frequency did not change.

Regarding time point: healthy volunteer bleed at 6 weeks. Whole blood, unfractionated, served as the material for total RNA extraction. TCRdb reprocessed the RACE reads via MiXCR and lists one record per CDR3 protein. In the table there are around 80,000 distinct CDR3 sequences, over 8.5% of which are singletons. This clonotype was counted many times. Its specificity is unknown. V was trimmed by 6 bases and J by 0 bases, leaving 3 bases between them. The CDR3 spans 11 residues. Per germline, CDR1 SGHRS and CDR2 YFSETQ. Sequencing used whole blood. The rearrangement uses TRBV5-1 and TRBJ2-5, with D uncertain. The TCR was taken from a male donor in good health. Some clones in this sample may be carry-over from other donors' samples. The CDR3 sequence: CASNYQETQYF. DNA of the CDR3: TGCGCCAGCAATTACCAAGAGACCCAGTACTTC.